Below, 5 T cell receptor beta chains from the same sample are listed, as sequenced in a study of blood T cell repertoires in COVID-19. Sequencing used immunoSEQ multiplex PCR; TCRdb keeps in-frame clones, though not all of them. The sample yields 110,000 to 150,000 clones, around 88% seen once. What was sequenced was peripheral blood. The source is a man in his sixties with active or convalescent COVID-19.

The genes are TRBV18 and TRBJ2-1; D may be TRBD2 (5 bases). The CDR3 runs 15 residues. CDR1 and CDR2 (germline): KGHSH, LQKENI. V was pared by 6 bases and J by 5 bases, with 17 bases between. CDR3 nucleotide sequence: TGTGCCAGCTCCCCTCCAGGAAGAGGGAACAATGAGCAGTTCTTC. Translated: CASSPPGRGNNEQFF.

This clone has just one count. CDR3 sequence reads: CASSLAPKREVIGELFF. The CDR3 DNA follows: TGTGCCAGCAGCTTGGCTCCCAAGCGGGAGGTTATCGGGGAGCTGTTTTTT. The chain carries TRBV5-4 and TRBJ2-2; 9 bases match TRBD2. This CDR3 is 17 amino acids long. Losses at the gene ends were 0 bases for V and 7 bases for J; bases not matched to a gene: 10. Germline lookup yields CDR1 SGHNT and CDR2 YYREEE (reference sequence).

The chain employs TRBV19 and TRBJ1-2, with D unresolved. CDR3 size: 14 residues. Trimming removed 2 bases at V and 0 bases at J, with 7 bases between. In germline, CDR1 is LNHDA, CDR2 SQIVND (reference sequence). The CDR3 reads CASSISSANYGYTF. The CDR3 bases are TGTGCCAGTAGTATATCGTCCGCTAACTATGGCTACACCTTC.

The gene calls are TRBV29-1 and TRBJ1-3, with 7 bases lining up with TRBD1. V was clipped by 1 base and J by 0 bases; unmatched bases: 12. The V gene's germline CDR1 is SQVTM and CDR2 ANQGSEA. CDR3 length: 18 residues. The CDR3 coding sequence is TGCAGCGTTGAAGGGGGGTCACGAGACAGGGACTCTGGAAACACCATATATTTT. It is translated as CSVEGGSRDRDSGNTIYF.

The V and J genes are TRBV2 and TRBJ1-2; TRBD1 matches at 7 bases. V shed 5 bases, J shed 1 base, and the junction held 7 bases outside the gene matches. CDR3 length: 15 amino acids. Germline V gene lookup returns CDR1 SNHLY and CDR2 FYNNEI. CDR3 in amino acids: CASSPPGTVNYGYTF. The CDR3 DNA sequence: TGTGCCAGCAGTCCTCCGGGGACAGTTAACTATGGCTACACCTTC.